A single T cell receptor (beta chain) is shown here with its context. This sample is part of a study of T cell responses to AZD1222 COVID-19 vaccine. Profiled with immunoSEQ multiplex PCR; TCRdb holds only in-frame clones, not every one. The data show tens of thousands of clones, with 65% to 90% seen just once and over 5% held by the top ten. The receptor was isolated from an adult in good health. The sample here was peripheral blood, taken on day 0 of AZD1222 vaccination.

The CDR3 is CASSLGDSGNTIYF. The CDR3 DNA follows: TGCGCCAGCAGCTTGGGGGATTCTGGAAACACCATATATTTT. V usage is TRBV5-1 and J usage is TRBJ1-3; D uncertain. The V end was cut by 0 bases, the J end by 1 base, with 5 bases between. Germline loops: CDR1 SGHRS, CDR2 YFSETQ. This CDR3 has 14 residues.